This note documents a single T cell receptor (beta chain) sequence. This clonotype qualifies as medium-sized (0.01 to 0.1%). This receptor's antigen is unknown. Per-nucleotide qualities are absent, and no much larger clonotype sits a single base away. Measured from the cysteine to the phenylalanine, the CDR3 is 16 residues long. Only the CDR3 DNA is retained, 48 bases long and in frame from the first base. Sequences DFQATT (CDR1) and SNEGSKA (CDR2) are obtained from the germline V gene (reference sequence). After removal of 3 bases from V and 1 base from J, the junction retains 4 bases not matched to a gene. This sample was taken from a study. Data came from an Illumina MiSeq. Starting from the raw public reads, TCRdb applied fastp trimming at Q25, assembled clones with MiXCR and retained in-frame beta chains. Each CDR3 protein appears once, grouped with its most common genes and DNA. In this sample the table shows about 4,100 distinct CDR3 sequences, approximately 10% of which occur a single time. The top ten hold about 13% of the sample.

The TCR originated in a human donor with rheumatoid arthritis. The chain couples TRBV20-1 to TRBJ2-1, and 12 junctional nucleotides match TRBD2. Sequencing was performed on CD4+ T cells from synovial fluid. The DNA reads TGCAGTGCTAGCACTAGCGGGAGGACGTCCTACAATGAGCAGTTCTTC. It is translated as CSASTSGRTSYNEQFF.